The clone carrying this T cell receptor beta chain showed up just once. At one of its ends the junction is not consistent with the germline gene, which may arise from a read error. The source of the sample is a study of blood T cell repertoires in COVID-19. Study-wide context: The origin of the acute and convalescent COVID-19 samples was the United States, Italy and Spain. Sources were T cells, B-cell-depleted T cells, or PBMCs; the material itself was cDNA or gDNA.

The CDR3 is made up of 12 amino acids. Germline CDR1 is SNHLY and CDR2 is FYNNEI. Seattle cases were enrolled at active infection and followed longitudinally. Original handling: Amplification from reference gene primers served as the basis for estimated nucleated cell counts. Repertoires were generated with immunoSEQ multiplex PCR, while TCRdb's copy carries only in-frame clones and drops some. That table furnishes V, J and clone size, whereas the DNA furnished D and trimming. The table includes around 60,000 clones, about three quarters detected once. Sample: peripheral blood. This TCR came from a man aged 25-45 years with COVID-19, enrolled during active disease. V and J are TRBV2 and TRBJ1-2; 7 bases line up with TRBD1. The CDR3 here is CASSLQPGQPTF. In DNA form, the CDR3 reads TGTGCCAGCAGCCTACAACCGGGACAGCCGACTTTC. The full variable domain, with the rest looked up from reference TRBV2 and TRBJ1-2, is EPEVTQTPSHQVTQMGQEVILRCVPISNHLYFYWYRQILGQKVEFLVSFYNNEISEKSEIFDDQFSVERPDGSNFTLKIRSTKLEDSAMYFCASSLQPGQPTFGSGTRLTVV.